These 15 T cell receptor beta chains were sequenced from one sample in a study of shared T cell receptors in the human thymus. Libraries were prepared by immunoSEQ multiplex PCR; TCRdb keeps only in-frame clonotypes and omits some of them. The sample has more than 550,000 clones, over 75% seen once. These same data were also listed under a study on human thymus T cells.

Source material: thymocytes. These TCRs come from a boy in the first two years of life with a congenital heart defect.

The chain links TRBV25-1 to TRBJ2-3, with 9 bases aligning to TRBD2. This CDR3 comprises 15 residues. Germline V gene data show CDR1 as MGHDK and CDR2 as SYGVNS. Trimming removed 6 bases from V and 2 bases from J; junction bases left unmatched: 6. CDR3 in DNA: TGTGCCAGCAGCGGTTCTAGCGGGATCACAGATACGCAGTATTTT. Amino acids: CASSGSSGITDTQYF.

This chain links TRBV28 with TRBJ2-7; D is possibly TRBD1 (6 bases). Germline V gene lookup returns CDR1 MDHEN and CDR2 SYDVKM. Between the trimmed V and J ends, which lost 5 bases and 2 bases, there was a span of 10 bases. CDR3 length equals 13 residues. The CDR3 region is CASSIDRTYEQYF. The CDR3 DNA reads as TGTGCCAGCAGTATCGACAGGACCTACGAGCAGTACTTC. Full variable domain (outside the CDR3, taken from reference TRBV28 and TRBJ2-7): DVKVTQSSRYLVKRTGEKVFLECVQDMDHENMFWYRQDPGLGLRLIYFSYDVKMKEKGDIPEGYSVSREKKERFSLILESASTNQTSMYLCASSIDRTYEQYFGPGTRLTVT.

The rearrangement uses TRBV21-1 and TRBJ2-7; the table's D call, TRBD2, was not checked against the DNA. TRBV21-1 is reported as a pseudogene. CDR3 length equals 14 residues. CDR3: CASSPTGTSREQYF. CDR3 nucleotides: TGTGCCAGCAGCCCCACAGGGACTAGCCGCGAGCAGTACTTC.

As concerns this clone: At one of its ends the junction is not consistent with the germline gene, which may arise from a read error. This sequence joins TRBV4-2 and TRBJ1-2, with a possible D match to TRBD1 (5 bases). The length of the CDR3 is 14 residues. Germline assignment: CDR1 LGHNA and CDR2 YNFKEQ. The CDR3, as DNA: TGTGCCAGCAGCCCTCTACAGGTTAACCATGGCTACACCTTC. Amino acid sequence: CASSPLQVNHGYTF.

This clone has just one count. This sequence joins TRBV4-1 and TRBJ2-2; 10 bases align to TRBD2. CDR1 MGHRA and CDR2 YSYEKL come from the germline V gene. The CDR3 is 18 residues long. With 0 bases clipped from V and 1 base from J, the junction kept 5 bases outside the gene matches. CDR3 bases: TGCGCCAGCAGCCAAGACCGCGGACTAGCGGAGAACACCGGGGAGCTGTTTTTT. Its translation is CASSQDRGLAENTGELFF.

The V call is TRBV7-9, the J call TRBJ2-2; 7 bases are a match to TRBD2. The trim removed 5 bases at V and 3 bases at J, leaving 6 bases unmatched. This CDR3 contains 15 residues. The germline V gene has CDR1 SEHNR and CDR2 FQNEAQ (reference sequence). DNA for the CDR3: TGTGCCAGCAGCATCCCTAGCGGCGACACCGGGGAGCTGTTTTTT. It specifies CASSIPSGDTGELFF.

The chain couples TRBV28 to TRBJ1-5; D might be TRBD1 (5 bases). The CDR3 extends over 15 amino acids. Germline CDR1 MDHEN, CDR2 SYDVKM. Trimming pared 6 bases from V and 1 base from J, leaving 13 bases between. Here the CDR3 DNA reads TGTGCCAGCAGCCCCGGGGGGGGGAGCAATCAGCCCCAGCATTTT. This gives the protein CASSPGGGSNQPQHF.

The CDR3 bases are TGTGCCAGCAGCCCGTTTCAGTATAGCAATCAGCCCCAGCATTTT. The encoded protein is CASSPFQYSNQPQHF. This chain uses TRBV7-8 with TRBJ1-5; no definite D call. Trimming pared 5 bases from V and 0 bases from J, leaving 11 bases between. The germline V gene encodes CDR1 SGHVS and CDR2 FQNEAQ. The CDR3 runs to 15 residues.

The V and J genes are TRBV6-5 and TRBJ2-7, with D tentatively TRBD1 (5 bases). The CDR3 has 15 residues. With 0 bases removed from V and 2 bases from J, the gap between germline ends came to 11 bases. CDR1 and CDR2 (germline): MNHEY, SVGAGI. The CDR3 region is CASSYSEQAAYEQYF. The CDR3 nucleotides are TGTGCCAGCAGTTACTCGGAACAGGCCGCCTACGAGCAGTACTTC.

The J gene is TRBJ2-2, the V gene TRBV5-8; 13 nucleotides match TRBD2. The germline CDR1 and CDR2 sequences are SGHTS and YDEGEE. The CDR3 loop spans 17 amino acids. Germline trimming cut 4 bases from V and 4 bases from J; bases unmatched to any gene: 7. CDR3 protein: CASSVKWTSGGTGELFF. CDR3 in DNA: TGTGCCAGCAGCGTAAAGTGGACTAGCGGGGGCACCGGGGAGCTGTTTTTT.

The rearrangement uses TRBV30 and TRBJ2-7; D may be TRBD1 (6 bases). The V gene's germline CDR1 is GTSNPN and CDR2 SVGIG (reference sequence). The V and J ends lost 2 bases and 2 bases respectively, with 22 bases between them. This CDR3 region has 17 residues. The CDR3 DNA sequence: TGTGCCTGGAGTCCTGGCAGGGGCCCTTCAACCCCCTACGAGCAGTACTTC. Translated, it gives CAWSPGRGPSTPYEQYF.

This chain uses TRBV28 with TRBJ1-2, with 8 bases aligning to TRBD1. V was pared by 8 bases and J by 0 bases, with 8 bases of the junction left unmatched. The CDR3 has 15 residues. CDR1 and CDR2 (germline): MDHEN, SYDVKM. DNA for the CDR3: TGTGCCAGCTCCCCGACAGGGGTATCTAACTATGGCTACACCTTC. It codes for CASSPTGVSNYGYTF.

The J gene is TRBJ2-7, the V gene TRBV28, with D possibly TRBD2 on 6 matching bases. Germline values: CDR1 MDHEN, CDR2 SYDVKM. V lost 2 bases and J lost 9, with 29 bases in between. The CDR3 totals 18 residues. CDR3 in amino acids: CASSLKWGGAPTPAGQYF. For the CDR3, the DNA is TGTGCCAGCAGTTTAAAATGGGGCGGGGCACCAACTCCGGCCGGGCAGTACTTC.

The chain employs TRBV11-2 and TRBJ1-2, with 8 bases that match TRBD1. V was pared by 2 bases and J by 6 bases, with 11 bases of the junction left unmatched. The CDR3 extends over 16 amino acids. Germline values: CDR1 SGHAT, CDR2 FQNNGV. CDR3 DNA: TGTGCCAGCAGCTTATCTCCCGGCAGGGGGCTCGATGGCTACACCTTC. Translated: CASSLSPGRGLDGYTF. The full variable domain, in which reference TRBV11-2 and TRBJ1-2 provide the parts outside the CDR3, is EAGVAQSPRYKIIEKRQSVAFWCNPISGHATLYWYQQILGQGPKLLIQFQNNGVVDDSQLPKDRFSAERLKGVDSTLKIQPAKLEDSAVYLCASSLSPGRGLDGYTFGSGTRLTVV.

The chain joins TRBV5-1 to TRBJ2-7, with D perhaps TRBD2 (6 bases). The CDR3 has 15 amino acids. Germline CDR1 SGHRS, CDR2 YFSETQ. V was pared by 0 bases and J by 0 bases, with 10 bases between. The chain's CDR3 is CASSLVWRGSYEQYF. For the CDR3, the DNA is TGCGCCAGCAGCTTGGTCTGGCGGGGCTCCTACGAGCAGTACTTC.